The clone carrying this T cell receptor beta chain was found once. The antigen is undetermined. The data were taken from a study of vaccination effects on CD4 cells after COVID-19. Study at large: Post-vaccine specimens arrived a median 72 days past the second dose.

Method: immunoSEQ multiplex PCR; TCRdb's copy keeps in-frame clones and lacks some. The sample includes about 32,000 clones, 72% of them seen just once. Ahead of sequencing, the ViraFEST assay grew antigen-specific CD4+ T cells using viral peptide pools. Isolation of CD4+ T cells took place after less than twelve days of culture. Each participant was given two doses of one vaccine (BNT162b2 or mRNA-1273). Wells of around 2.2 million PBMC each were grown with around 10 IU/ml IL-2 and around 10 ug/ml peptides. Each culture had half its medium swapped for IL-2 medium on days 3 and 7. Trimming took off 0 bases at V and 0 bases at J, with 12 bases between the two ends. This CDR3 contains 17 residues.

Sample: CD4+ T cells from PBMCs cultured with HCoV-229E spike peptides, taken after COVID-19 vaccination. The sequence was collected from a human donor who received a COVID-19 vaccine. This rearrangement joins TRBV23-1 to TRBJ2-1, with D unresolved. TRBV23-1 is marked as an open reading frame, function uncertain. Written as DNA, the CDR3 is TGCGCCAGCAGTCAATCTCCGGCAGCAAGCTCCTACAATGAGCAGTTCTTC. It is translated as CASSQSPAASSYNEQFF.